This T cell receptor beta chain was captured in a study of Ad26.COV2.S vaccination and SARS-CoV-2 variants. Study summary: COV1001, an Ad26.COV2.S trial, supplied this vaccine-arm donor. Recipients of Ad26.COV2.S got it intramuscularly, once or twice 56 days apart.

TCRdb keeps only in-frame clones here, not all; method: immunoSEQ multiplex PCR. This sample has 410,000 or so clones, with roughly 90% found just once. CDR3 length: 14 residues. J lost 5 bases, V lost 1 base, and 2 bases had no gene match. CDR1 SEHNR and CDR2 FQNEAQ come from the germline V gene (reference sequence). Treatment of the sample: roughly 18 received Ad26.COV2.S at low or high dose, single or two shots; roughly five received placebo; per-sample allocation not given. Day 63 after the first injection of vaccine or placebo was the sampling time. A Boston adult aged 18-55 years was the donor. The origin of this receptor is a person aged 18 to 65 who received the Ad26.COV2.S COVID-19 vaccine or a placebo. The sample in question was peripheral blood, obtained in a trial of Ad26.COV2.S vaccine versus placebo. This chain connects TRBV7-9 to TRBJ2-5; 9 bases map to TRBD2. CDR3 sequence: CASSLGLAGETQYF. Here the CDR3 DNA reads TGTGCCAGCAGCTTAGGGCTAGCGGGGGAGACCCAGTACTTC.